This TCR beta chain derives from a study of early T cells in non-severe SARS-CoV-2 infection. In the study overall: The sequenced material was bulk RNA from unsorted whole blood, and its chains were unpaired.

This CDR3 comprises 17 residues. CDR1 and CDR2 (germline): PRHDT, FYEKMQ (reference sequence). Trimming took off 1 base at V and 2 bases at J, with 16 bases between the two ends. In this sample, this clonotype turned up many times. TCRdb analysed the 5' RACE reads with MiXCR anew, one entry per CDR3 protein. The data contain some 85,000 distinct CDR3 sequences, approximately 14% of them singletons. The chain joins TRBV13 to TRBJ2-3; tentatively, D is TRBD1 or TRBD2 (5 bases each). The sequence was obtained from an adult who was a healthcare worker with PCR-confirmed SARS-CoV-2 infection or an uninfected control (not recorded which). Sequenced input: whole blood. The CDR3 reads CASSLVVRDRSTDTQYF. The CDR3 coding sequence is TGTGCCAGCAGCTTAGTTGTCCGGGACCGATCCACAGATACGCAGTATTTT.